Below are 7 T cell receptor beta chains sequenced from a single sample in a study of breast tumors, draining lymph nodes, adjacent tissues. Breast cancer patients provided tissue from their axillary draining lymph nodes. TCRdb analysed the multiplex PCR reads with MiXCR anew, one entry per CDR3 protein. Of around 170,000 distinct CDR3 sequences listed, 25% to 40% are singletons. The sample consisted of axillary lymph node tissue. The receptors originated from a female donor with breast cancer. Some clones in this sample may be carry-over from other donors' samples.

This chain links TRBV3-1 with TRBJ2-3, with 9 bases that match TRBD2. After removal of 1 base from V and 4 bases from J, the junction contained 6 bases not matched to a gene. The germline V gene has CDR1 LGHDT and CDR2 YNNKEL (reference sequence). This CDR3 is 16 amino acids long. The DNA of the CDR3 is TGTGCCAGCAGCCAAGTTTGGGCGGGAGGGTCAGATACGCAGTATTTT. Amino acids: CASSQVWAGGSDTQYF.

This clonotype came up a few times. The chain employs TRBV6-2 or TRBV6-3 and TRBJ1-2; D unclear. Trimming took off 2 bases at V and 6 bases at J, with 16 bases between the two ends. There are 15 residues in the CDR3. Per germline, CDR1 MNHEY and CDR2 SVGEGT. The CDR3 loop is CASSYQPAGGNGYTF. The CDR3 DNA reads TGTGCCAGCAGTTACCAACCTGCTGGAGGGAATGGCTACACCTTC.

Concerning this clonotype: The junction departs from germline at one end; a sequencing error may be responsible. This sequence joins TRBV18 and TRBJ2-1; 7 nucleotides agree with TRBD2. There are 15 residues in the CDR3. Germline CDR1 is KGHSH and CDR2 is LQKENI. CDR3 amino acids: CASSPRGGGNNEQSF. The CDR3 DNA reads TGTGCCAGCTCACCCCGGGGCGGGGGAAACAATGAGCAGTCCTTC.

This clonotype was seen repeatedly, ten times or more. The rearrangement uses TRBV5-6 and TRBJ2-3, with 8 bases aligning to TRBD2. With V trimmed by 6 bases and J by 2 bases, 8 bases remained unmatched. This CDR3 has 15 amino acids. Germline V gene data show CDR1 as SGHDT and CDR2 as YYEEEE. Written as DNA, the CDR3 is TGTGCCAGCAACGGGGGGGGCGAGTTCACAGATACGCAGTATTTT. It yields the protein CASNGGGEFTDTQYF.

This clonotype has ten or more counts. This chain links TRBV15 with TRBJ1-2; perhaps TRBD1 as D (6 bases). The CDR3 has 15 amino acids. Germline V gives CDR1 LNHNV, CDR2 YYDKDF (reference sequence). With 1 base removed from V and 2 bases from J, the gap between germline ends came to 11 bases. The CDR3 here is CATSRGGTPNYGYTF. CDR3 DNA sequence: TGTGCCACCAGCAGAGGGGGGACACCGAACTATGGCTACACCTTC. The full variable domain, rest sourced from reference TRBV15 and TRBJ1-2, is DAMVIQNPRYQVTQFGKPVTLSCSQTLNHNVMYWYQQKSSQAPKLLFHYYDKDFNNEADTPDNFQSRRPNTSFCFLDIRSPGLGDTAMYLCATSRGGTPNYGYTFGSGTRLTVV.

This clonotype was counted many times. V usage is TRBV6-5 and J usage is TRBJ2-3, with D possibly matching TRBD1 (6 bases). V was clipped by 6 bases and J by 5 bases, with 15 bases between them. Germline V gene sequence: CDR1 MNHEY, CDR2 SVGAGI. The CDR3 spans 14 residues. The CDR3 DNA reads TGTGCCAGCAGCGTACAGGGTAGGGAAGATACGCAGTATTTT. Residues: CASSVQGREDTQYF.

Regarding this clonotype: Germline is not matched at one junction end, which may reflect a read error. The genes are TRBV4-1 and TRBJ2-7, with D tentatively TRBD2 (5 bases). The germline CDR1 and CDR2 sequences are MGHRA and YSYEKL. There are 15 residues in the CDR3. DNA of the CDR3: TGTGCCAGCAGCCAAGATCCAGGAGGTGGGGACGAGCAGTACTTC. Residues: CASSQDPGGGDEQYF.